Shown below are 8 T cell receptor beta chains from a single sample sequenced in a study of T cell clones after liver transplantation. Measured with immunoSEQ multiplex PCR; TCRdb has only the in-frame clones, and not every one. The repertoire includes roughly 120,000 clones, 90% of them detected once, and 0.75% to 0.85% sits in the top ten. The sequencing here drew on CD4+ T cells from blood, taken 12 months after liver transplant. These TCRs come from a human patient who received a liver transplant. Certain T cells may be donor cells from the graft.

The sample holds one count of this clone. The rearrangement joins TRBV29-1 to TRBJ2-1, with D possibly being TRBD2 (6 bases). This CDR3 region has 14 residues. The V gene lost 8 bases and the J gene lost 1 base, with 15 bases spanning the gap. Germline V gene data show CDR1 as SQVTM and CDR2 as ANQGSEA. CDR3 nucleotide sequence: TGCAGCTCCGAAGGCGGGGATTCCTACAATGAGCAGTTCTTC. Protein sequence: CSSEGGDSYNEQFF.

The chain employs TRBV5-1 and TRBJ1-4; weak D call: TRBD1 (5 bases). The germline V gene encodes CDR1 SGHRS and CDR2 YFSETQ. The CDR3 covers 16 residues. V was trimmed by 1 base and J by 0 bases, leaving 10 bases between them. The CDR3 nucleotides are TGCGCCAGCAGCTTGTACGGGACCTCAACTAATGAAAAACTGTTTTTT. It codes for CASSLYGTSTNEKLFF. Full variable domain (outside the CDR3, taken from reference TRBV5-1 and TRBJ1-4): KAGVTQTPRYLIKTRGQQVTLSCSPISGHRSVSWYQQTPGQGLQFLFEYFSETQRNKGNFPGRFSGRQFSNSRSEMNVSTLELGDSALYLCASSLYGTSTNEKLFFGSGTQLSVL.

The gene calls are TRBV12-5 and TRBJ2-2; D not certain. The CDR3 covers 13 residues. The V and J ends lost 5 bases and 11 bases respectively, with 15 bases between them. The germline CDR1 and CDR2 sequences are LGHNT and FRNRAP. CDR3 sequence: CASGPYLGGELFF. As DNA, the CDR3 is TGTGCTAGTGGTCCCTATCTGGGCGGAGAGCTGTTTTTT.

This sequence joins TRBV7-9 and TRBJ2-7; TRBD1 might be the D (6 bases). Trimming cost V 1 base and J 5 bases, with 12 bases left between them. The CDR3 contains 14 residues. CDR1 and CDR2 (germline): SEHNR, FQNEAQ (reference sequence). CDR3 residues: CASSLGNRADEQYF. The CDR3 region has the DNA TGTGCCAGCAGCTTAGGGAACAGGGCCGACGAGCAGTACTTC.

The chain is built from TRBV7-2 and TRBJ1-1; 8 bases line up with TRBD1. The CDR3 length is 13 residues. Germline trimming cut 7 bases from V and 4 bases from J; bases unmatched to any gene: 5. CDR1 and CDR2 (germline): SGHTA, FQGNSA. This chain's CDR3 is CASIKTGGTEAFF. CDR3 nucleotide sequence: TGTGCCAGCATCAAAACAGGGGGCACTGAAGCTTTCTTT. Supplemented by reference TRBV7-2 and TRBJ1-1, the full variable domain reads GAGVSQSPSNKVTEKGKDVELRCDPISGHTALYWYRQSLGQGLEFLIYFQGNSAPDKSGLPSDRFSAERTGGSVSTLTIQRTQQEDSAVYLCASIKTGGTEAFFGQGTRLTVV.

This clone was detected once. The J gene is TRBJ2-3, the V gene TRBV5-1; 7 bases are a match to TRBD2. Germline assignment: CDR1 SGHRS and CDR2 YFSETQ. Trimming took 2 bases from V and 3 from J; bases not matched to a gene: 6. This CDR3 has 15 amino acids. CDR3 in amino acids: CASSFPSGTTDTQYF. Here the CDR3 DNA reads TGCGCCAGCAGCTTCCCTAGCGGCACGACAGATACGCAGTATTTT.

The gene calls are TRBV11-3 and TRBJ2-7; possible D gene TRBD1, 6 bases. CDR1 is SGHNT, CDR2 YENEEA, per germline. V lost 1 base, J lost 2 bases, and 18 bases lay in between. The CDR3 consists of 17 residues. The CDR3, as DNA: TGTGCCAGCAGCTTAGGTACCCATTTGGACAGTCCCTACGAGCAGTACTTC. Its protein product is CASSLGTHLDSPYEQYF. The full variable domain, completed using reference TRBV11-3 and TRBJ2-7, is EAGVVQSPRYKIIEKKQPVAFWCNPISGHNTLYWYLQNLGQGPELLIRYENEEAVDDSQLPKDRFSAERLKGVDSTLKIQPAELGDSAVYLCASSLGTHLDSPYEQYFGPGTRLTVT.

This rearrangement joins TRBV18 to TRBJ2-1, with D unclear. Trimming left V 0 bases short and J 6 bases short, with 12 bases between. Germline CDR1 KGHSH, CDR2 LQKENI. The CDR3 has 15 residues. CDR3 coding DNA: TGTGCCAGCTCACCACCAGGCCCCATGGGCAATGAGCAGTTCTTC. As protein: CASSPPGPMGNEQFF.